These 9 T cell receptor beta chains share one sample of origin, sequenced in a study of cytomegalovirus exposure and HLA in healthy donors (TCRdb year 2017). Libraries were constructed by the immunoSEQ multiplex PCR assay. A mixture of 60 forward primers for TCR Vbeta segments and 13 reverse primers for TCR Jbeta segments was used in the multiplex PCR. The clones in this table, taken by TCRdb from immuneACCESS, are in-frame only. Not every clone is retained; where verified, under half of the shortfall comes from an unresolved V gene, and the cause of the rest is unknown. The sample table holds fewer than 250,000 clones, of which about four fifths were seen once. The ten largest clones take up 2.9% of the sample. Sequenced sample: PBMCs. Receptors were obtained from a man aged 25-40 years in good health and CMV-seronegative.

This chain joins TRBV30 and TRBJ2-2; no firm D call. The CDR3 loop spans 13 amino acids. The V and J ends lost 0 bases and 6 bases respectively, with 8 bases between them. Germline CDR1 and CDR2: GTSNPN and SVGIG (reference sequence). CDR3 nucleotides: TGTGCCTGGAGTGTAACTCTGTCCGGGGAGCTGTTTTTT. This gives the protein CAWSVTLSGELFF. Drawing the rest from reference TRBV30 and TRBJ2-2, the complete variable domain is SQTIHQWPATLVQPVGSPLSLECTVEGTSNPNLYWYRQAAGRGLQLLFYSVGIGQISSEVPQNLSASRPQDRQFILSSKKLLLSDSGFYLCAWSVTLSGELFFGEGSRLTVL.

This sequence joins TRBV4-1 and TRBJ1-6, with D tentatively TRBD1 (6 bases). This CDR3 comprises 16 residues. CDR1 is MGHRA and CDR2 is YSYEKL in the germline V gene. V shed 0 bases and J shed 7 bases, with 13 bases lying between them. For the CDR3, the DNA is TGCGCCAGCAGCCAAGATACAGGGCTCGCGAATTCACCCCTCCACTTT. This codes for CASSQDTGLANSPLHF.

This chain connects TRBV28 to TRBJ2-5; 10 bases agree with TRBD1. CDR1 is MDHEN and CDR2 is SYDVKM in the germline V gene. V lost 7 bases, J lost 3 bases, and 8 bases stayed unmatched. The CDR3 contains 15 residues. CDR3 bases: TGTGCCAGCACGACAGGGGGCGGTTTTGAAGAGACCCAGTACTTC. Encoded protein: CASTTGGGFEETQYF. Full variable domain (outside the CDR3, taken from reference TRBV28 and TRBJ2-5): DVKVTQSSRYLVKRTGEKVFLECVQDMDHENMFWYRQDPGLGLRLIYFSYDVKMKEKGDIPEGYSVSREKKERFSLILESASTNQTSMYLCASTTGGGFEETQYFGPGTRLLVL.

Worth noting for this clone: A read error is possible here, since a much larger clone lies one base away. V and J are TRBV6-5 and TRBJ1-1; D not certain. Looked up from germline, CDR1 is MNHEY and CDR2 is SVGAGI. Trimming removed 8 bases at V and 1 base at J, with 5 bases between. CDR3 length: 11 residues. The CDR3 sequence is CASEGNTEAFF. The CDR3 DNA sequence: TGTGCCAGCGAGGGGAACACTGAAGCTTTCTTT.

The gene calls are TRBV6-5 and TRBJ1-5; possibly TRBD1 for D (6 bases). Deletions cut 0 bases from V and 2 bases from J, with 8 bases between. This CDR3 has 15 amino acids. Germline V gives CDR1 MNHEY, CDR2 SVGAGI. CDR3 region: CASSYSRQGNQPQHF. CDR3 sequence (DNA): TGTGCCAGCAGTTACTCGAGACAGGGCAATCAGCCCCAGCATTTT.

The chain couples TRBV19 to TRBJ1-6; unclear D gene. Germline V gene lookup returns CDR1 LNHDA and CDR2 SQIVND (reference sequence). The CDR3 covers 13 residues. The V and J ends lost 6 bases and 7 bases respectively, with 10 bases between them. CDR3 protein: CASRGGLNSPLHF. The CDR3 region has the DNA TGTGCCAGTAGGGGAGGGTTGAATTCACCCCTCCACTTT.

The V and J genes are TRBV11-3 and TRBJ2-5; D perhaps matches TRBD1 (6 bases). The CDR3 contains 16 residues. Trimming stripped 1 base from V and 2 bases from J, with 14 bases between. Germline V gene sequence: CDR1 SGHNT, CDR2 YENEEA. In nucleotides, the CDR3 is TGTGCCAGCAGCTTAGGTCGACAGGCTGGTCAAGAGACCCAGTACTTC. Amino acids: CASSLGRQAGQETQYF.

This sequence joins TRBV28 and TRBJ2-5; 7 nucleotides align to TRBD1. The CDR3 runs 12 residues. Germline CDR1 MDHEN, CDR2 SYDVKM. Trimming removed 5 bases from V and 7 bases from J; junction bases left unmatched: 4. CDR3 sequence reads: CASSPTGWTQYF. For the CDR3, the DNA is TGTGCCAGCAGTCCGACAGGGTGGACCCAGTACTTC.

This chain connects TRBV27 to TRBJ2-1; TRBD2 agrees at 9 bases. CDR1 MNHEY and CDR2 SMNVEV come from the germline V gene (reference sequence). The CDR3 has 15 amino acids. Trimming removed 7 bases from V and 5 bases from J; junction bases left unmatched: 9. The CDR3 DNA is TGTGCCAGCATTGTATCGCGGGGGGGCAACAATGAGCAGTTCTTC. It translates to CASIVSRGGNNEQFF.